A selection of T cell receptor beta chains follows, all from one sample in a study of cytomegalovirus exposure and HLA in healthy donors. The repertoire was sequenced with immunoSEQ multiplex PCR; TCRdb's copy has only in-frame clones and lacks some. The repertoire holds roughly 200,000 clones, roughly 70% seen once, with less than 3% in the top ten. Sequenced: PBMCs. The origin of the receptors is a man aged 35-49 years in good health and CMV-seropositive. Both conserved end residues are part of each CDR3. The order of the fields is V gene, D gene, J gene, clone size, CDR3 DNA, CDR3 protein. A D gene is named only where the DNA matches it firmly. Clone size is given for some rows only: seen once, a few or many times, or a class if the clone is expanded.

V: TRBV28; D: TRBD2; J: TRBJ2-3; size: NA; DNA: TGTGCCAGCAGCCGAGCTAGCGGGGCCATCACAGATACGCAGTATTTT; CDR3: CASSRASGAITDTQYF
V: TRBV4-2; D: TRBD2; J: TRBJ2-3; size: NA; DNA: TGTGCCAGCAGCCTTACTAGCGGGGGGGAGGTAGATACGCAGTATTTT; CDR3: CASSLTSGGEVDTQYF
V: TRBV11-2; D: TRBD2; J: TRBJ2-5; size: NA; DNA: TGTGCCAGCAGCTCGCTGCGGGGGCAAGAGACCCAGTACTTC; CDR3: CASSSLRGQETQYF
V: TRBV4-1; D: TRBD2; J: TRBJ2-7; size: once; DNA: TGCGCCAGCAGCCATTCCGGGACTACGTACGAGCAGTACTTC; CDR3: CASSHSGTTYEQYF
V: TRBV11-2; D: NA; J: TRBJ1-2; size: NA; DNA: TGTGCCAGCAGCTTAGGATTTACGGGTGGCTACACCTTC; CDR3: CASSLGFTGGYTF
V: TRBV2; D: TRBD1; J: TRBJ2-2; size: NA; DNA: TGTGCCAGCAGTGAACCCCAGGGGGTCACCGGGGAGCTGTTTTTT; CDR3: CASSEPQGVTGELFF
V: TRBV5-4; D: NA; J: TRBJ2-3; size: few; DNA: TGTGCCAGCAGCTCGGACAGCCGCACAGATACGCAGTATTTT; CDR3: CASSSDSRTDTQYF
V: TRBV7-8; D: NA; J: TRBJ1-2; size: once; DNA: TGTGCCAGCAGCCCCTACACCGGGGTTACTAACTATGGCTACACCTTC; CDR3: CASSPYTGVTNYGYTF
V: TRBV28; D: TRBD1; J: TRBJ1-2; size: NA; DNA: TGTGCCAGCAGTTCACCAGGGGGATCAAGCTACACCTTC; CDR3: CASSSPGGSSYTF
V: TRBV25-1; D: TRBD2; J: TRBJ2-7; size: NA; DNA: TGTGCCAGCAGGCCCGCGGGGGAAACCTACGAGCAGTACTTC; CDR3: CASRPAGETYEQYF
V: TRBV2; D: TRBD2; J: TRBJ2-3; size: NA; DNA: TGTGCCAGCACCTCAGCCTCCGGGACTAGGCTCACAGATACGCAGTATTTT; CDR3: CASTSASGTRLTDTQYF
V: TRBV20-1; D: NA; J: TRBJ1-2; size: NA; DNA: TGCAGAGCAGGGGTTAACTATGGCTACACCTTC; CDR3: CRAGVNYGYTF
V: TRBV5-1; D: TRBD2; J: TRBJ2-3; size: NA; DNA: TGCGCCAGCAAGGCTAGCGGAAACACAGATACGCAGTATTTT; CDR3: CASKASGNTDTQYF
V: TRBV7-6; D: TRBD1; J: TRBJ2-5; size: NA; DNA: TGTGCCAGCAGGCCAGGGGGTCGGAGAGAGACCCAGTACTTC; CDR3: CASRPGGRRETQYF
V: TRBV6-5; D: NA; J: TRBJ1-4; size: NA; DNA: TGTGCCAGCAACCAAAGGAGAGAAAAACTGTTTTTT; CDR3: CASNQRREKLFF
V: TRBV7-8; D: TRBD1; J: TRBJ1-5; size: NA; DNA: TGTGCCAGCAGCCTCCAAATGACAGGGGGCAATCAGCCCCAGCATTTT; CDR3: CASSLQMTGGNQPQHF
V: TRBV11-2; D: NA; J: TRBJ1-1; size: NA; DNA: TGTGCCAGCAGCTTTAGGGGGAACACTGAAGCTTTCTTT; CDR3: CASSFRGNTEAFF
V: TRBV28; D: TRBD1; J: TRBJ2-2; size: NA; DNA: TGTGCCAGCAGTTTATTCAGACAGGGAGCCACCGGGGAGCTGTTTTTT; CDR3: CASSLFRQGATGELFF
V: TRBV4-1; D: NA; J: TRBJ1-4; size: NA; DNA: TGCGCCAGCAGCCAACTAGGGGGGGCTAATGAAAAACTGTTTTTT; CDR3: CASSQLGGANEKLFF
V: TRBV2; D: TRBD1; J: TRBJ2-1; size: NA; DNA: TGTGCCAGCAGTGAAGTGTCTCCGGACAGGGAATTTGATGAGCAGTTCTTC; CDR3: CASSEVSPDREFDEQFF
V: TRBV4-3; D: NA; J: TRBJ1-2; size: NA; DNA: TGCGCCAGCAGCGGACTAGGGGAAAGATATGGCTACACCTTC; CDR3: CASSGLGERYGYTF
V: TRBV7-9; D: NA; J: TRBJ2-5; size: NA; DNA: TGTGCCAGCAGCCCAGCGGACGGGGTTCCAGAGACCCAGTACTTC; CDR3: CASSPADGVPETQYF
V: TRBV7-2; D: TRBD2; J: TRBJ2-2; size: NA; DNA: TGTGCCAGCAGGCCTTCTCTAGCGGGGGGGCCGGCCGGGGAGCTGTTTTTT; CDR3: CASRPSLAGGPAGELFF
V: TRBV29-1; D: NA; J: TRBJ2-5; size: NA; DNA: TGCAGCGTTGATGAGGTCGATTGGGAGACCCAGTACTTC; CDR3: CSVDEVDWETQYF
V: TRBV27; D: TRBD1; J: TRBJ2-7; size: NA; DNA: TGTGCCAGCAGTTACGGGACAGGAGTTGAAAGTGAGCAGTACTTC; CDR3: CASSYGTGVESEQYF
V: TRBV10-3; D: TRBD1; J: TRBJ1-2; size: few; DNA: TGTGCCATCAGTGAGTCGATCACAGGGGGAGGTCGTGGCTACACCTTC; CDR3: CAISESITGGGRGYTF
V: TRBV5-1; D: NA; J: TRBJ2-7; size: once; DNA: TGCGCCAGCTCTCCGGGACACGGATACGAGCAGTACTTC; CDR3: CASSPGHGYEQYF
V: TRBV6-5; D: TRBD1; J: TRBJ2-1; size: NA; DNA: TGTGCCAGCAGTTACCAGGGACAGGGGACTTACAATGAGCAGTTCTTC; CDR3: CASSYQGQGTYNEQFF
V: TRBV7-9; D: NA; J: TRBJ2-2; size: few; DNA: TGTGCCAGCAGCCAGACACTCGCGAACACCGGGGAGCTGTTTTTT; CDR3: CASSQTLANTGELFF
V: TRBV4-1; D: TRBD2; J: TRBJ2-7; size: few; DNA: TGCGCCAGCAGCCATGGGGGACTAGCGGGGGGCGCCTTTTTCCACGAGCAGTACTTC; CDR3: CASSHGGLAGGAFFHEQYF
V: TRBV6-1; D: NA; J: TRBJ2-7; size: NA; DNA: TGTGCCACCCGTGTTACAGGGAACGAGCAGTACTTC; CDR3: CATRVTGNEQYF
V: TRBV9; D: TRBD1; J: TRBJ2-1; size: NA; DNA: TGTGCCAGCAGCGTAGCCGGACAGGGGGTTAACAATGAGCAGTTCTTC; CDR3: CASSVAGQGVNNEQFF
V: TRBV12-5; D: NA; J: TRBJ2-1; size: NA; DNA: TGTGCTAGTGGCCGCGGGTCCCGGGAGCAGTTCTTC; CDR3: CASGRGSREQFF
V: TRBV19; D: TRBD1; J: TRBJ1-2; size: NA; DNA: TGTGCCAGTAGCCGGGACAGTTTAAAGGGCTACACCTTC; CDR3: CASSRDSLKGYTF
V: TRBV4-1; D: NA; J: TRBJ1-4; size: few; DNA: TGCGCCAGCAGCCAAGAAGTTTCGGGTAGCGAAAAACTGTTTTTT; CDR3: CASSQEVSGSEKLFF
V: TRBV11-2; D: NA; J: TRBJ1-2; size: few; DNA: TGTGCCAGCAGCTTGGGCCAGCGGTTTGGCTACACCTTC; CDR3: CASSLGQRFGYTF
V: TRBV19; D: TRBD1; J: TRBJ2-3; size: NA; DNA: TGTGCCAGTTCCGGGACAGGGACCACAGATACGCAGTATTTT; CDR3: CASSGTGTTDTQYF
V: TRBV5-6; D: TRBD2; J: TRBJ2-5; size: few; DNA: TGTGCCAGCAAATCCCAGAGGACTAGATCGGGGGAGACCCAGTACTTC; CDR3: CASKSQRTRSGETQYF
V: TRBV30; D: NA; J: TRBJ1-1; size: NA; DNA: TGTGCCTGGAATTCCAGGAGGCATTTCACTGAAGCTTTCTTT; CDR3: CAWNSRRHFTEAFF
V: TRBV6-1; D: NA; J: TRBJ1-2; size: NA; DNA: TGTGCCAGCAGTCCCCGGACAGCTGGGGGCTACACCTTC; CDR3: CASSPRTAGGYTF
V: TRBV7-9; D: TRBD1; J: TRBJ1-5; size: NA; DNA: TGTGCCAGCAGCTTAGGGGCCCTGACAGGGGTGCCCCAGCCCCAGCATTTT; CDR3: CASSLGALTGVPQPQHF
V: TRBV6-1; D: NA; J: TRBJ1-2; size: NA; DNA: TGTGCCAGCAGCGCTGGGGGCGCCAGACCTTATGGCTACACCTTC; CDR3: CASSAGGARPYGYTF
V: TRBV28; D: NA; J: TRBJ2-5; size: NA; DNA: TGTGCCAGCAGTCGACGGACTCCCCCGGAGACCCAGTACTTC; CDR3: CASSRRTPPETQYF
V: TRBV14; D: NA; J: TRBJ1-5; size: NA; DNA: TGTGCCAGCAGCCAAGATGTCGGGGGGGATAGCAATCAGCCCCAGCATTTT; CDR3: CASSQDVGGDSNQPQHF
V: TRBV11-2; D: TRBD1; J: TRBJ2-1; size: few; DNA: TGTGCCAGCAGCGCCGGACAGGCAGTCTCGCAGTTCTTC; CDR3: CASSAGQAVSQFF
V: TRBV9; D: NA; J: TRBJ1-6; size: NA; DNA: TGTGCCAGCAGCCCCCGACAGGATAATTCACCCCTCCACTTT; CDR3: CASSPRQDNSPLHF
V: TRBV7-8; D: TRBD1; J: TRBJ2-7; size: NA; DNA: TGTGCCAGCAGCTTAAGAGACAGGGGGCGCGAGCAGTACTTC; CDR3: CASSLRDRGREQYF
V: TRBV5-1; D: NA; J: TRBJ2-5; size: NA; DNA: TGCGCCAGCAGCTTGACAGGGGAGACCCAGTACTTC; CDR3: CASSLTGETQYF
V: TRBV28; D: NA; J: TRBJ1-4; size: NA; DNA: TGTGCCAGCAACCTGGACAGCTATAATGAAAAACTGTTTTTT; CDR3: CASNLDSYNEKLFF
V: TRBV14; D: TRBD2; J: TRBJ2-5; size: NA; DNA: TGTGCCAGCAGCCAGTGGGGACTAGCGGGGGACGGGGAGACCCAGTACTTC; CDR3: CASSQWGLAGDGETQYF
V: TRBV9; D: NA; J: TRBJ2-3; size: NA; DNA: TGTGCCAGCAGCTCAGACCTCTCGCGGGGTTTCACAGATACGCAGTATTTT; CDR3: CASSSDLSRGFTDTQYF
V: TRBV25-1; D: TRBD2; J: TRBJ2-2; size: NA; DNA: TGTGCCAGCAGTGATCCCCGGGACTACAACACCGGGGAGCTGTTTTTT; CDR3: CASSDPRDYNTGELFF
V: TRBV28; D: TRBD1; J: TRBJ2-7; size: NA; DNA: TGTGCCAGCAGCCCCTGGACAGGAGCCTACGAGCAGTACTTC; CDR3: CASSPWTGAYEQYF
V: TRBV13; D: TRBD1; J: TRBJ2-3; size: once; DNA: TGTGCCAGCAGCTCCCGGACAGGGCCAGATACGCAGTATTTT; CDR3: CASSSRTGPDTQYF
V: TRBV15; D: NA; J: TRBJ1-2; size: NA; DNA: TGTGCCACCAGCAGAGAGAGAGGGAACTATGGCTACACCTTC; CDR3: CATSRERGNYGYTF